This T cell receptor (beta chain) was captured by sequencing in a study of vaccination and CD4 T cells after COVID-19 (dated by TCRdb to 2022 to 2024). Regarding the research as a whole: Every convalescent patient had a positive nasal swab PCR test for SARS-CoV-2, with mild disease in about nine patients and severe disease in one. The convalescent cohort comprised six males and four females, including two Hispanic individuals, seven Caucasians, two Asians and one multiracial person. Each participant got two doses of either the Pfizer-BioNTech BNT162b2 vaccine (n=8) or the Moderna mRNA-1273 vaccine (n=2). Post-COVID blood samples from convalescent patients were collected a median of roughly 100 days after diagnosis, with a range of roughly 30 to 170 days. Post-vaccine blood samples were taken a median of 72 days after the second vaccine dose, with a range of roughly 13 to 250 days. For stimulating the cultures, overlapping spike peptide pools were used, derived from SARS-CoV-2 as well as from the common cold coronaviruses HCoV-NL63, HCoV-OC43 and HCoV-229E. Control cultures received a CEFX viral epitope pool as the positive control, an HIV-1 Nef peptide pool as the negative control, or no peptide. In around nine COVID-19 convalescent patients and 4 infection-naive healthy vaccine recipients, the spike-specific CD4+ TCR repertoire before mRNA vaccination was compared with the repertoire after mRNA vaccination. Points the paper makes about the study in general: Among convalescent patients, a median around 89% of the SARS-CoV-2-reactive clones seen after vaccination appeared only after vaccination, which suggests priming specific to the vaccine. Nearly all vaccine-specific clones in convalescent patients (304 of 307) were mono-reactive for SARS-CoV-2 spike rather than cross-reactive with common cold coronaviruses. An increase in the median number of SARS-CoV-2-reactive clonotypes from approximately 23 after infection to 35 to 40 after vaccination was observed, but the change was not found to be significant. Relatively few convalescent patients were included in the study, and early timepoints after natural infection were not analyzed.

Libraries were prepared through PCR. TCR sequencing of DNA from cultured CD4+ T cells used the Oncomine TCR Beta short-read assay at the Johns Hopkins FTIC core. Genomic DNA was extracted from the cultured CD4+ T cells with the QIAamp micro DNA kit. The Oncomine TCR Beta libraries from cultured CD4+ T cells were pooled using unique dual indexes and then sequenced on an Illumina iSeq 100. Processing in the source paper ran as follows. Non-productive sequences were removed, and CDR3s not starting with C, not ending with F or W, or shorter than 7 amino acids were discarded. The MANAFEST web application identified antigen-specific clonotypes by comparing peptide-stimulated wells against reference wells and other culture wells. To be called positive, a clone needed an FDR below 0.05, an odds ratio above 5, and a productive frequency above 0.1% in at least two of three replicate wells. A clonotype was classed as cross-reactive if the clonotype showed significant expansion both in SARS-CoV-2 spike wells and in at least one common cold coronavirus spike condition. Levenshtein distances (stringdist) and unrooted phylogenetic trees (ape) in R version 3.6.1 were used to assess CDR3 homology. TCRdb trimmed the raw reads at Q25, called clones with MiXCR and kept productive beta chains. Each entry is one CDR3 protein sequence, shown with its most common DNA and genes. TCRdb's processing, not the authors' own work, is the source of the V and J calls. The sample table contains roughly 11,000 distinct CDR3 sequences; only one count was recorded for around three fifths of them. The ten top clones hold 26% of the sample.

The treatment or condition label for this specimen denotes: roughly nine-day PBMC culture with coronavirus spike peptide pools or control peptides (ViraFEST assay). The ViraFEST assay, used in the study, expanded antigen-specific T cells with peptide pools and then identified the expanded clonotypes through TCR sequencing. The convalescent patients' positive SARS-CoV-2 PCR tests were from March to December 2020, which was before the Alpha, Beta and Delta variants emerged in the United States. Each well held 1.5 million to 2.5 million PBMCs cultured with roughly 9.2 ug/ml peptide pools in IMDM containing roughly 4.7% human AB serum and roughly 9 IU/ml IL-2. Half of the culture medium was replaced with fresh IL-2-containing medium on days 3 and 7. CD4+ T cells were isolated after about 10 days of culture through negative selection using the EasySep CD4+ T cell isolation kit. Ficoll-Paque Plus gradient centrifugation was used to isolate PBMCs from whole blood, and the isolated PBMCs were then either used fresh or cryopreserved at -140C. In general, triplicate wells were set up for every culture condition.

Trimming takes 6 bases from V and 0 bases from J, and the germline ends sit 10 bases apart. From its cysteine to its phenylalanine, the CDR3 spans 14 amino acids. Just CDR3 DNA is preserved here, 42 bases in frame from base 1. Reading the germline V gene gives CDR1 SNHLY and CDR2 FYNNEI. In regard to this clonotype: Its antigen is currently not known. Per-base qualities were not stored, and no clone one base away is much larger.

This material consisted of CD4+ T cells from blood, cultured in vitro, taken before SARS-CoV-2 vaccination. The chain is assembled from TRBV2 and TRBJ2-3; TRBD2 could be the D gene, as 5 bases match. This receptor was taken from a human donor who had recovered from COVID-19. The DNA sequence is given as TGTGCCAGCAGGGTGAGCGGAAGCACAGATACGCAGTATTTT. This gives the protein CASRVSGSTDTQYF.